A single sample gave rise to the 16 T cell receptor beta chains below, sequenced in a study of T cell responses to AZD1222 COVID-19 vaccine. This table comes from immunoSEQ multiplex PCR, and its TCRdb copy is limited to in-frame clones, with some not included. The sample yields about 140,000 clones, around 90% seen once. The sample here was peripheral blood, taken on day 0 of AZD1222 vaccination. These receptors all come from an adult in good health.

The chain has TRBV20-1 and TRBJ2-7; possibly TRBD2 for D (6 bases). The V end was cut by 3 bases, the J end by 3 bases, with 15 bases between. This CDR3 contains 14 residues. The germline gives CDR1 DFQATT, CDR2 SNEGSKA (reference sequence). The CDR3 nucleotides are TGCAGTGCTAGTAGACTAGTGAGGCACTACGAGCAGTACTTC. Translating gives CSASRLVRHYEQYF.

This rearrangement joins TRBV12-2 to TRBJ1-5. TRBV12-2 is a known pseudogene. The CDR3 sequence is 15 residues long. CDR3: CASRFPAGTHQPQHF. The DNA of the CDR3 is TGTGCAAGTCGCTTTCCCGCAGGGACGCATCAGCCCCAGCATTTT.

The chain has TRBV5-1 and TRBJ1-5; 8 nucleotides align to TRBD1. Germline V gene sequence: CDR1 SGHRS, CDR2 YFSETQ. V shed 4 bases and J 7 bases; nucleotides not matched to a gene: 7. CDR3 size: 14 residues. Here the CDR3 reads CASSPGQGSQPQHF. In nucleotides, the CDR3 is TGCGCCAGCAGCCCAGGACAGGGAAGCCAGCCCCAGCATTTT. The whole variable domain, remainder taken from reference TRBV5-1 and TRBJ1-5, is KAGVTQTPRYLIKTRGQQVTLSCSPISGHRSVSWYQQTPGQGLQFLFEYFSETQRNKGNFPGRFSGRQFSNSRSEMNVSTLELGDSALYLCASSPGQGSQPQHFGDGTRLSIL.

The V call is TRBV9, the J call TRBJ1-4, with 10 nucleotides matching TRBD1. Germline lookup yields CDR1 SGDLS and CDR2 YYNGEE. Germline trimming cut 4 bases from V and 5 bases from J; bases unmatched to any gene: 14. CDR3 length equals 18 residues. CDR3 region: CASSLRDRGRGWNEKLFF. The CDR3 nucleotides read TGTGCCAGCAGCCTCCGGGACAGGGGCCGAGGTTGGAATGAAAAACTGTTTTTT. The full variable domain, completed using reference TRBV9 and TRBJ1-4, is DSGVTQTPKHLITATGQRVTLRCSPRSGDLSVYWYQQSLDQGLQFLIQYYNGEERAKGNILERFSAQQFPDLHSELNLSSLELGDSALYFCASSLRDRGRGWNEKLFFGSGTQLSVL.

The rearrangement joins TRBV15 to TRBJ1-2; the D gene is possibly TRBD1 (5 bases). Trimming cost V 6 bases and J 8 bases, with 16 bases left between them. The CDR3 has 13 amino acids. The germline V gene has CDR1 LNHNV and CDR2 YYDKDF (reference sequence). The CDR3 sequence: CATRYQGGSGYTF. In nucleotides, the CDR3 is TGTGCCACCAGGTACCAGGGAGGAAGCGGCTACACCTTC.

The V and J genes are TRBV12-3 or TRBV12-4 and TRBJ2-7, with a possible D match to TRBD1 (6 bases). The CDR3 length is 13 residues. The V and J ends lost 5 bases and 2 bases respectively, with 10 bases between them. The CDR3 coding sequence is TGTGCCAGCAGTAACAGGGTTCCCTACGAGCAGTACTTC. Translating gives CASSNRVPYEQYF.

The chain links TRBV6-5 to TRBJ2-7; D may be TRBD1 (6 bases). Germline loops: CDR1 MNHEY, CDR2 SVGAGI. The V end lost 5 bases, the J end lost 5 bases, and 13 bases lay between the germline ends. The CDR3 is made up of 13 amino acids. CDR3 residues: CASSRGGGNEQYF. The CDR3 region has the DNA TGTGCCAGCAGTCGAGGGGGTGGAAACGAGCAGTACTTC.

The chain uses TRBV4-2 and TRBJ2-7; D is perhaps TRBD2 (6 bases). V dropped 0 bases and J dropped 4 bases, with 19 bases sitting between them. The CDR3 loop spans 17 amino acids. Germline V gives CDR1 LGHNA, CDR2 YNFKEQ. The CDR3 spells CASSQESDRESNYEQYF. The CDR3 region has the DNA TGTGCCAGCAGCCAAGAATCGGATCGGGAGTCTAATTACGAGCAGTACTTC.

V and J are TRBV7-9 and TRBJ1-4, with D tentatively TRBD1 (6 bases). The V gene lost 8 bases and the J gene lost 4 bases, with 14 bases spanning the gap. The CDR3 contains 14 residues. The V gene's germline CDR1 is SEHNR and CDR2 FQNEAQ (reference sequence). In DNA form, the CDR3 reads TGTGCCAGCCAAGGACAGACCTTTAATGAAAAACTGTTTTTT. Protein product: CASQGQTFNEKLFF.

This sequence joins TRBV11-2 and TRBJ2-2; TRBD1 is a possible D gene (6 bases). CDR3 length: 16 residues. The germline CDR1 and CDR2 sequences are SGHAT and FQNNGV. V lost 1 base and J lost 3, with 12 bases in between. CDR3 protein: CASSLGPGQYTGELFF. CDR3 nucleotides: TGTGCCAGCAGCTTAGGCCCCGGACAGTACACCGGGGAGCTGTTTTTT.

This chain links TRBV6-5 with TRBJ2-7; TRBD1 matches 11 bases. CDR3 length equals 13 residues. V shed 7 bases, J shed 5 bases, and the junction held 4 bases outside the gene matches. Germline loops: CDR1 MNHEY, CDR2 SVGAGI. The CDR3 coding sequence is TGTGCCAGCACCGGGACAGGGGGACACGAGCAGTACTTC. Translating gives CASTGTGGHEQYF.

The CDR3: CASSYTPSSGRAIGDTQYF. Written as DNA, the CDR3 is TGTGCCAGCAGTTATACCCCATCTAGCGGGAGGGCCATTGGGGATACGCAGTATTTT. The chain has TRBV6-2 or TRBV6-3 and TRBJ2-3; 12 bases line up with TRBD2. The germline CDR1 and CDR2 sequences are MNHEY and SVGEGT. The CDR3 consists of 19 residues. With V trimmed by 3 bases and J by 6 bases, 16 bases remained unmatched.

This chain joins TRBV5-1 and TRBJ1-2; D is unclear. Germline lookup yields CDR1 SGHRS and CDR2 YFSETQ. V dropped 0 bases and J dropped 8 bases, with 17 bases sitting between them. The CDR3 has 15 amino acids. The CDR3 sequence: CASSLAFGRAGGYTF. The CDR3, as DNA: TGCGCCAGCAGCTTGGCCTTCGGGAGGGCGGGGGGCTACACCTTC.

The J gene is TRBJ2-7, the V gene TRBV4-1, with 9 positions matching TRBD1. There are 13 residues in the CDR3. Trimming cost V 3 bases and J 6 bases; bases outside gene matches: 3. Germline CDR1 reads MGHRA; CDR2 reads YSYEKL. CDR3: CASSQGTGSEQYF. The CDR3 bases are TGCGCCAGCAGCCAGGGGACAGGGAGCGAGCAGTACTTC.

The chain's CDR3 is CASSQDWTGDEKLFF. The CDR3 region has the DNA TGCGCCAGCAGCCAAGATTGGACAGGTGATGAAAAACTGTTTTTT. The V gene is TRBV4-3, the J gene TRBJ1-4, with 7 positions matching TRBD1. Trimming at V came to 0 bases and at J to 6 bases, leaving 4 bases not matched to a gene. CDR3 length equals 15 residues. Germline CDR1 LGHNA, CDR2 YSLEER.

This clone occurred once. This chain connects TRBV18 to TRBJ1-3, with D maybe TRBD1 (6 bases). The CDR3 is made up of 17 amino acids. V gave up 2 bases and J gave up 2 bases, with 16 bases separating them. The germline gives CDR1 KGHSH, CDR2 LQKENI. Written as DNA, the CDR3 is TGTGCCAGCTCACCAGCAGGGGAGGGGCGCACTGGAAACACCATATATTTT. Protein sequence: CASSPAGEGRTGNTIYF.